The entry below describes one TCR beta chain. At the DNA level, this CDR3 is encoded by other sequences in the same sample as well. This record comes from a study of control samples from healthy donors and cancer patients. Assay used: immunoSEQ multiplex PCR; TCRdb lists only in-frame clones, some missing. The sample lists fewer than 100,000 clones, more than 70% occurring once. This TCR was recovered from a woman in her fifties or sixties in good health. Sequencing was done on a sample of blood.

CDR3 nucleotides: TGTGCCAGCAGCTCGGGACTGACTTACAATGAGCAGTTCTTC. Residues: CASSSGLTYNEQFF. The V gene is TRBV7-9, the J gene TRBJ2-1; a possible D gene is TRBD2 (6 bases). The germline V gene has CDR1 SEHNR and CDR2 FQNEAQ (reference sequence). The V end lost 4 bases, the J end lost 4 bases, and 11 bases lay between the germline ends. CDR3 size: 14 residues.